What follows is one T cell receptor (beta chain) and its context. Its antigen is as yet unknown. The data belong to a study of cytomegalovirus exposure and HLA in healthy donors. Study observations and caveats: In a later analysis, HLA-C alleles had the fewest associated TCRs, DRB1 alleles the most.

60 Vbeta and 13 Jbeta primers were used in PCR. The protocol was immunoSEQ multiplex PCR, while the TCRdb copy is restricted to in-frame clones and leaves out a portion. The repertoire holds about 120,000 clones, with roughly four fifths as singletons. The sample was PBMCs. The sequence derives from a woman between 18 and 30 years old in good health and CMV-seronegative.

CDR3 bases: TGTGCCAGCAGTAGGGACAGGGGGATAGGGGGCTACACCTTC. Residues: CASSRDRGIGGYTF. V is TRBV28 and J is TRBJ1-2; 11 positions match TRBD1. The CDR3 loop spans 14 amino acids. Germline V gives CDR1 MDHEN, CDR2 SYDVKM. Trimming took 5 bases from V and 8 from J; bases not matched to a gene: 7.